This T cell receptor beta chain is drawn from a study of T cell responses to AZD1222 COVID-19 vaccine. Sequencing was performed with immunoSEQ multiplex PCR; in TCRdb, only in-frame clones are kept and a portion is missing. The sample has over 100,000 clones, about 85% seen once. V lost 3 bases, J lost 3 bases, and 15 bases lay in between. Germline CDR1 DFQATT, CDR2 SNEGSKA (reference sequence). There are 14 residues in the CDR3. The sequenced sample was peripheral blood, obtained on day 0 of AZD1222 vaccination. The chain recombines TRBV20-1 with TRBJ2-7; D gene unclear. The TCR comes from an adult in good health. The CDR3, as DNA: TGCAGTGCTAGTACTACCGGGCTCGACTACGAGCAGTACTTC. Its protein is CSASTTGLDYEQYF.